The 4 T cell receptor beta chains below all came from one sample that was sequenced in a study of T cells after yellow fever vaccination. TCRdb ran MiXCR on the 5' RACE reads and lists one entry per CDR3 protein. This table holds around 550,000 distinct CDR3 sequences, 19% found once. The sequencing here drew on PBMCs, taken 15 days after the yellow fever booster vaccination. The receptors were sampled from a young man who received the YFV17D yellow fever vaccine.

The J gene is TRBJ2-1, the V gene TRBV20-1, with 7 nucleotides matching TRBD2. The J segment lost 0 bases and the V segment lost 0 bases, leaving 8 bases of the junction unmatched. This CDR3 is built from 17 residues. Per germline, CDR1 DFQATT and CDR2 SNEGSKA (reference sequence). The CDR3 sequence is CSARDLLAENSYNEQFF. CDR3 sequence (DNA): TGCAGTGCTAGAGATCTGCTAGCGGAGAACTCCTACAATGAGCAGTTCTTC.

There are many counts of this clonotype. J is TRBJ2-2 and V is TRBV19; 7 nucleotides line up with TRBD1. CDR1 and CDR2 from the germline V gene are LNHDA and SQIVND (reference sequence). The CDR3 is 14 residues long. The J segment lost 6 bases and the V segment lost 4 bases, leaving 5 bases of the junction unmatched. CDR3 sequence reads: CASSTLTGAGELFF. CDR3 DNA sequence: TGTGCCAGTAGTACCCTTACAGGGGCCGGGGAGCTGTTTTTT.

This clonotype has a handful of counts. The chain links TRBV4-2 to TRBJ2-7, with 8 bases identical to TRBD2. The CDR3 length is 15 residues. V was clipped by 4 bases and J by 5 bases; unmatched bases: 10. The germline gives CDR1 LGHNA, CDR2 YNFKEQ. The CDR3 DNA reads as TGTGCCAGCAGCCTAAAGGGGAGCGGGAGAGACGAGCAGTACTTC. It encodes CASSLKGSGRDEQYF.

The chain joins TRBV6-5 to TRBJ2-5; D may be TRBD1 or TRBD2 (5 bases each). CDR3 size: 18 residues. Germline lookup yields CDR1 MNHEY and CDR2 SVGAGI. Trimming stripped 5 bases from V and 5 bases from J, with 27 bases between. The CDR3 sequence: CASSPTSKGSYWGETQYF. CDR3 bases: TGTGCCAGCAGTCCAACGTCAAAAGGTTCTTACTGGGGGGAGACCCAGTACTTC.